The source of this T cell receptor (beta chain) is a study of shared clonotypes between healthy human individuals. Study observations and caveats: Naive CD4 clonotype sharing across a handful of donors was about 5%. In this cohort, only blood was sampled, and tissue repertoires likely differ.

Each subset's genomic DNA was split evenly across several immunoSEQ plates. In the original processing: Filtering differed, since immunoSEQ gave only junction sequences and no quality scores. Measured with immunoSEQ multiplex PCR; TCRdb has only the in-frame clones, and not every one. The V and J calls and clone size come from that table; D and trimming were worked out from the DNA. Of fewer than 3 million clones listed, around 92% are singletons. The sample holds a few counts of this clone. Its antigen remains unidentified. Sequencing input: naive CD4+ T cells from PBMCs. Noted subset: CD45RA+ positively selected. The TCR comes from a man aged 18 to 30 in good health. Some clones in this sample may be carry-over from other donors' samples.

The CDR3 DNA sequence: TGTGCCTGGGGACGGGAAAACACTGAAGCTTTCTTT. Protein product: CAWGRENTEAFF. The V call is TRBV30, the J call TRBJ1-1; D is ambiguous. Germline assignment: CDR1 GTSNPN and CDR2 SVGIG (reference sequence). V lost 5 bases to trimming and J lost 2 bases, with 9 bases between them. CDR3 length equals 12 residues.